Given below is one T cell receptor (beta chain) in context. This clone was seen a few times. Its antigen is not yet known. Per-base quality was not reported, and no clone a single base away is much larger than it. The data were taken from a study of graft-versus-host responses after intestinal transplantation (dated by TCRdb to the early 2020s). A note on the overall study: The transplants that recipients received were multivisceral, liver-intestinal, or isolated intestinal. Every recipient was given anti-thymocyte globulin induction, then maintenance tacrolimus and steroids for 2 to 4 years. A cohort of 24 intestinal transplant recipients, including one retransplant, was enrolled, and a few patients lacking pretransplant specimens were excluded. Alloreactive clones were identified by sequencing pre-transplant mixed lymphocyte reaction products and comparing these products with unstimulated pre-transplant donor and recipient T cells. After intestinal transplantation, graft-versus-host and host-versus-graft alloreactive T cell clones were followed in the graft, circulation and bone marrow using bulk TCR-beta CDR3 sequencing. Rather than going through the commercial service, samples from a few later patients were sequenced in-house on an Illumina MiSeq and processed with MiXCR. Donor T cell macrochimerism was defined as a peak of at least 4% donor T cells among recipient peripheral blood mononuclear cells. The investigation overall reported the following: GvH clones were detected in recipient bone marrow, and some of these GvH clones were observed earlier in ileal mucosa or blood, consistent with an intestinal mucosal origin. Peak levels of circulating GvH clones were associated with declines in HvG clones early after transplant. In the allografts of patients with donor T cell macrochimerism, GvH to HvG T cell clonal ratios were high. The relatively low number and heterogeneity of intestinal transplant patients limited the conclusions.

The library came from the immunoSEQ multiplex PCR assay. In most patients, genomic DNA was isolated using the Qiagen DNeasy Blood and Tissue Kit and sent frozen to Adaptive Biotechnologies for TCR sequencing. Adaptive Biotechnologies carried out high-throughput TCR-beta CDR3 sequencing of genomic DNA for most patients. Turning to the authors' computational methods: Adaptive's ImmunoSEQ software supplied the TCR sequencing data for around 19 patients, while MiXCR and VDJtools were used to process a few other patients. To correct CD4 versus CD8 sorting errors, sequences present in both subsets at a frequency ratio below 5:1 were removed. CDR3 nucleotide sequences shared between donor and recipient were removed because their origin could not be assigned. To be classed as alloreactive, a clone needed at least 2-fold expansion over unstimulated cells and a minimum CFSE-low frequency of 0.002% (template counts) or 0.001% (read counts). Clones were considered mappable if detected in sequenced pre-transplant spleen, lymph node, or MLR CFSE-low populations of the donor or recipient. The cumulative frequency of alloreactive clones was calculated as a percentage of all sequences, weighted by copy number. TCRdb carries this immuneACCESS record with in-frame sequences only. Its versions omit some clonotypes, under half of them owing to an unresolved V gene in the studies checked, with the rest unexplained. V, J and clone size were drawn from that table, and D and trimming were deduced from the DNA. This sample is represented by 80,000 to 95,000 clones; 85% to 95% of them were singletons. The top ten constitute 6% of the sample.

From a lookup of the germline V gene (reference sequence), CDR1 and CDR2 are SGHAT and FQDESV. The CDR3 holds 14 amino acids from the cysteine to the phenylalanine. Only the CDR3 DNA is retained, 42 bases long and in frame from the first base. V loses 1 base, J loses 1 base, and the germline ends lie 8 bases apart. Interpreted using the paper, the time point label stands for: cells obtained before transplantation from donor or recipient. CD3+CD4+ and CD3+CD8+ populations were FACS-sorted from unstimulated pre-transplant donor and recipient cells taken from spleen or lymph nodes. The V gene is TRBV11-1 and the J gene is TRBJ2-7, with the identity of the D gene unclear. The sequenced sample was unstimulated CD8+ T cells sorted from spleen or lymph node cells, obtained before intestinal transplant. This receptor was obtained from a human donor who received an intestinal transplant. The CDR3 region reads CASSLEAESYEQYF. The DNA sequence is TGTGCCAGCAGCTTAGAAGCTGAGTCCTACGAGCAGTACTTC.